The TCR beta chain under discussion was sequenced for a study of tumor-infiltrating lymphocytes in primary liver carcinoma. The overall study: Both sexes were represented among patients, who were 30 to 69 years old. Tumors measured roughly 4 to 10 cm and were stage T1-T3 N0M0. Study observations and caveats: Tumor-adjacent and tumor-blood pairs displayed less overlap than did pairs of tumor regions.

From around 520 ng of total RNA, TCR beta-specific cDNA was reverse-transcribed using a constant-region primer. Employing slightly modified ARM-PCR, three nested multiplex PCR rounds were run, and these gave rise to the TCR beta libraries. PCR rounds one and two used TRBV1-TRBV30 forward primers with a C-beta reverse primer for 10 cycles each. TCRdb analysed the multiplex PCR reads with MiXCR anew, one entry per CDR3 protein. The table has around 56,000 distinct CDR3 sequences, about two thirds seen once. Joint extraction of RNA and DNA used roughly 20-32 mg of bulk tissue that was unsorted. Concerning this clonotype: The antigen is not known. The final CDR3 position lacks the conserved phenylalanine or tryptophan, pointing to a likely read error. The DNA is left out, because the CDR3 cannot be placed on it with certainty; the CDR3 is given as TCRdb lists it.

Counting both end residues, the CDR3 totals 13 amino acids. Specimen: liver tumor tissue from sampling region 2. The subset here: tumor region T2, inferior pole. The receptor comes from a man between 35 and 55 years old with primary liver carcinoma and hepatitis B virus infection. The gene calls are TRBV12-3 or TRBV12-4 and TRBJ1-5; TRBD1 was called by the table and not checked on the DNA. The CDR3 loop is CASRDRSNQPQRS.